A selection of T cell receptor beta chains follows, all from one sample in a study of patients and donors after allogeneic stem cell transplantation. From the RT-PCR reads, TCRdb called clonotypes with MiXCR, one entry per CDR3 protein. The table has roughly 250,000 distinct CDR3 sequences, around 14% seen once. Material: blood, either unsorted or a sorted T cell fraction (not recorded which). The receptor source for this set is a human donor who was either an allogeneic HSCT recipient or a stem cell or donor lymphocyte infusion donor (not recorded which). It is not recorded whose cells these are; they may come from a transplant donor. CDR3s include the opening cysteine and the closing phenylalanine or tryptophan. D genes are given only for firm matches. Size is omitted from some rows. Given values are once, few, many or a class for expanded clones.

D | J | size | length | V | CDR3 | DNA
NA | TRBJ2-3 | many | 9 | TRBV2 | CASTDTQYF | TGTGCCAGCACAGATACGCAGTATTTT
TRBD1 | TRBJ1-4 | many | 14 | TRBV4-2 | CASSAGGVGEKLFF | TGTGCCAGCAGCGCAGGGGGAGTGGGTGAAAAACTGTTTTTT
TRBD2 | TRBJ2-3 | NA | 16 | TRBV7-3 | CASSPTGGGGTDTQYF | TGTGCCAGCAGCCCCACCGGCGGGGGAGGCACAGATACGCAGTATTTT
TRBD1 | TRBJ2-7 | many | 16 | TRBV5-1 | CASSHLGGHNSYEQYF | TGCGCCAGCAGCCACCTAGGGGGCCATAACTCTTACGAGCAGTACTTC
NA | TRBJ2-5 | many | 14 | TRBV12-5 | CASGLGGSGETQYF | TGTGCTAGTGGTTTAGGAGGTTCTGGCGAGACCCAGTACTTC
NA | TRBJ1-2 | NA | 15 | TRBV20-1 | CSAREGDRRNYGYTF | TGCAGTGCTAGAGAAGGGGACCGGAGGAACTATGGCTACACCTTC
TRBD1 | TRBJ2-5 | NA | 14 | TRBV6-5 | CASSSGQTQETQYF | TGTGCCAGCAGTTCGGGACAGACCCAAGAGACCCAGTACTTC
TRBD2 | TRBJ2-6 | few | 18 | TRBV6-2/TRBV6-3 | CASRPHSGSVSGANVLTF | TGTGCCAGCAGACCCCATAGCGGGTCCGTCTCTGGGGCCAACGTCCTGACTTTC
NA | TRBJ1-2 | NA | 17 | TRBV4-3 | CASSLQNAQGQALGYTF | TGCGCCAGCAGCCTCCAGAACGCCCAGGGGCAGGCTCTTGGCTACACCTTC
TRBD1 | TRBJ1-4 | many | 14 | TRBV5-6 | CASSFGQGVEKLFF | TGTGCCAGCAGCTTCGGACAGGGGGTGGAAAAACTGTTTTTT
TRBD2 | TRBJ2-2 | few | 14 | TRBV5-1 | CASTPRGGGGELFF | TGCGCCAGCACCCCGCGGGGGGGCGGCGGGGAGCTGTTTTTT
NA | TRBJ2-5 | few | 15 | TRBV3-1 | CASSQGDVGLWTQYF | TGTGCCAGCAGCCAAGGTGATGTCGGACTATGGACCCAGTACTTC
NA | TRBJ2-1 | many | 16 | TRBV4-3 | CASSQELALGGDEQFF | TGCGCCAGCAGCCAAGAATTAGCCCTGGGTGGGGATGAGCAGTTCTTC
TRBD2 | TRBJ2-3 | few | 14 | TRBV5-1 | CASSPTSGRDTQYF | TGCGCCAGCAGCCCGACTAGCGGAAGGGATACGCAGTATTTT
TRBD1 | TRBJ1-2 | many | 13 | TRBV29-1 | CSAFGGQGYGYTF | TGCAGCGCATTCGGGGGACAGGGCTATGGCTACACCTTC
NA | TRBJ1-5 | few | 14 | TRBV7-2 | CASSLDAHYQPQHF | TGTGCCAGCAGCTTAGATGCCCATTATCAGCCCCAGCATTTT
NA | TRBJ2-7 | few | 13 | TRBV29-1 | CSVTPGASIEQYF | TGCAGCGTTACCCCAGGGGCTAGCATCGAGCAGTACTTC
TRBD2 | TRBJ2-7 | NA | 13 | TRBV20-1 | CSEKGRGSYEQYF | TGCAGTGAAAAGGGGCGGGGGTCCTACGAGCAGTACTTC
TRBD1 | TRBJ1-1 | few | 13 | TRBV6-5 | CASSFTGGGEAFF | TGTGCCAGCAGTTTTACAGGGGGCGGTGAAGCTTTCTTT
TRBD2 | TRBJ2-5 | NA | 13 | TRBV20-1 | CSAMGGTTPAQYF | TGCAGTGCTATGGGTGGGACTACTCCTGCCCAGTACTTC
TRBD2 | TRBJ2-1 | few | 16 | TRBV4-1 | CASSQEPAGGQAEQFF | TGCGCCAGCAGCCAAGAACCAGCGGGGGGCCAGGCTGAGCAGTTCTTC
TRBD1 | TRBJ2-2 | many | 16 | TRBV12-3/TRBV12-4 | CASSWDRGILSGELFF | TGTGCCAGCAGCTGGGACAGGGGCATTCTTTCCGGGGAGCTGTTTTTT
NA | TRBJ2-7 | NA | 14 | TRBV20-1 | CSARNPGGTDEQYF | TGCAGTGCTAGAAACCCTGGGGGGACCGACGAGCAGTACTTC
NA | TRBJ1-2 | NA | 18 | TRBV7-8 | CASSPRDNRSPTNYGYTF | TGTGCCAGCAGCCCCCGGGATAATAGGAGCCCGACTAACTATGGCTACACCTTC
NA | TRBJ1-1 | many | 14 | TRBV5-8 | CASSLRKGSSEAFF | TGTGCCAGCAGCTTACGAAAGGGATCCTCTGAAGCTTTCTTT
NA | TRBJ2-2 | few | 17 | TRBV7-2 | CASSFIRVSANTGELFF | TGTGCCAGCAGCTTCATTCGAGTGTCAGCGAACACCGGGGAGCTGTTTTTT
NA | TRBJ1-6 | NA | 14 | TRBV5-6 | CASSFEQDLIPLHF | TGTGCCAGCAGCTTTGAACAGGACTTGATACCCCTCCACTTT
TRBD1 | TRBJ2-7 | few | 16 | TRBV7-9 | CASSFPYRDRGNKQYF | TGTGCCAGCAGCTTCCCCTACCGGGACAGGGGGAACAAGCAGTACTTC
TRBD1 | TRBJ2-1 | few | 14 | TRBV7-2 | CASSLSRGRDEQFF | TGTGCCAGCAGCTTATCAAGGGGGCGGGATGAGCAGTTCTTC
NA | TRBJ2-1 | few | 12 | TRBV19 | CASRGLGNEQFF | TGTGCCAGTAGGGGTTTAGGCAATGAGCAGTTCTTC
TRBD1 | TRBJ2-7 | many | 14 | TRBV5-5 | CASSFRDRVDEQYF | TGTGCCAGCAGCTTCAGAGACAGGGTGGACGAGCAGTACTTC
TRBD1 | TRBJ1-2 | few | 14 | TRBV20-1 | CSATDRVAIYGYTF | TGCAGTGCAACCGACAGGGTCGCGATCTATGGCTACACCTTC
NA | TRBJ1-2 | NA | 13 | TRBV5-5 | CASGLARSDGYTF | TGTGCCAGCGGCTTGGCCCGGTCGGACGGCTACACCTTC
TRBD2 | TRBJ2-5 | NA | 15 | TRBV2 | CASSEGLAFTGTQYF | TGTGCCAGCAGTGAGGGACTAGCGTTCACGGGGACCCAGTACTTC
NA | TRBJ2-2 | many | 15 | TRBV12-3/TRBV12-4 | CASRTKTGNTGELFF | TGTGCCAGCAGAACAAAAACTGGGAACACCGGGGAGCTGTTTTTT
TRBD1 | TRBJ1-4 | few | 16 | TRBV4-3 | CASSQETGATNEKLFF | TGCGCCAGCAGCCAAGAGACAGGGGCAACTAATGAAAAACTGTTTTTT
NA | TRBJ1-6 | many | 11 | TRBV12-3/TRBV12-4 | CASSLKGTLHF | TGTGCCAGCAGTTTGAAGGGAACCCTCCACTTT
NA | TRBJ2-3 | NA | 16 | TRBV6-5 | CASSFSQGGSTDTQYF | TGTGCCAGCAGTTTCTCCCAGGGAGGATCGACAGATACGCAGTATTTT
NA | TRBJ2-7 | many | 14 | TRBV3-1 | CASSQTTVSYEQYF | TGTGCCAGCAGCCAGACGACAGTCTCCTACGAGCAGTACTTC
NA | TRBJ2-7 | few | 15 | TRBV4-1 | CASSQLLGMAYEQYF | TGCGCCAGCAGCCAATTACTGGGTATGGCCTACGAGCAGTACTTC
NA | TRBJ2-7 | many | 13 | TRBV5-4 | CASRMDVDYEQYF | TGTGCCAGCAGAATGGACGTTGACTACGAGCAGTACTTC
TRBD2 | TRBJ2-7 | few | 18 | TRBV19 | CASSIDSLGLAGAYEQYF | TGTGCCAGTAGTATTGACAGCTTGGGACTAGCGGGAGCCTACGAGCAGTACTTC
TRBD2 | TRBJ2-2 | NA | 14 | TRBV7-3 | CASSRAGGTGELFF | TGTGCCAGCAGCCGAGCGGGGGGCACCGGGGAGCTGTTTTTT
NA | TRBJ1-4 | NA | 13 | TRBV25-1 | CASSERWKEKLFF | TGTGCCAGCAGTGAGAGGTGGAAAGAAAAACTGTTTTTT
TRBD1 | TRBJ1-1 | few | 17 | TRBV6-5 | CASSYGHGTGMNTEAFF | TGTGCCAGCAGTTACGGGCATGGGACAGGCATGAACACTGAAGCTTTCTTT
NA | TRBJ1-1 | few | 15 | TRBV5-4 | CASSPRASRDTEAFF | TGTGCCAGCAGCCCTCGTGCGTCTCGGGACACTGAAGCTTTCTTT
TRBD2 | TRBJ2-3 | few | 14 | TRBV29-1 | CSAMTSGGTDTQYF | TGCAGCGCCATGACAAGCGGGGGCACAGATACGCAGTATTTT
TRBD2 | TRBJ2-6 | few | 19 | TRBV12-3/TRBV12-4 | CASSSSSSGRRGGANVLTF | TGTGCCAGCAGTTCATCCTCTAGCGGGAGGAGGGGTGGGGCCAACGTCCTGACTTTC
NA | TRBJ1-1 | medium-sized | 16 | TRBV5-1 | CASSPMTGTSNTEAFF | TGCGCCAGCAGCCCCATGACCGGGACCTCGAACACTGAAGCTTTCTTT
TRBD1 | TRBJ1-6 | few | 16 | TRBV12-3/TRBV12-4 | CASKNTGGTYNSPLHF | TGTGCCAGCAAAAACACAGGGGGCACCTATAATTCACCCCTCCACTTT
NA | TRBJ1-2 | few | 14 | TRBV2 | CASSERGKNYGYTF | TGTGCCAGCAGTGAACGAGGGAAGAACTATGGCTACACCTTC
NA | TRBJ2-2 | NA | 16 | TRBV10-2 | CASSESRGVGTGELFF | TGCGCCAGCAGTGAGTCGAGAGGGGTTGGCACCGGGGAGCTGTTTTTT
NA | TRBJ2-2 | NA | 13 | TRBV6-1 | CASGQGLTGELFF | TGTGCCAGCGGCCAGGGCTTAACCGGGGAGCTGTTTTTT